The T cell receptor (beta chain) described here comes from a study of T cells in Graves' hyperthyroidism and ophthalmopathy. On the study more broadly: At initial diagnosis, before any treatment had begun, peripheral blood was obtained.

The CDR3 is 13 amino acids. Trimming cost V 3 bases and J 5 bases; bases outside gene matches: 4. Germline CDR1 and CDR2: SGHDT and YYEEEE. Each person with ophthalmopathy scored at least 3 on the Clinical Activity Score, reached NOSPECS grade 4 or higher, and had been ill under 3 months. Findings and limits, study-wide: Ophthalmopathy prediction by the model preceded onset by a median roughly 6.3 months.

RNA transcripts yielded amplified TCR beta CDR3 regions. The HTBI primer set served for first-round RT-PCR of the TCR CDR3. Each CDR3 protein is one row after TCRdb ran MiXCR on the multiplex PCR reads. The data contain 200,000 to 300,000 distinct CDR3 sequences, around 26% of them singletons. In this sample, this clonotype turned up many times. Antigen unknown. This receptor was taken from a woman between 40 and 50 years old with Graves' ophthalmopathy. Sample: blood. The rearrangement uses TRBV5-6 and TRBJ2-7; TRBD1 agrees at 8 bases. The CDR3 DNA reads as TGTGCCAGCAGCTGGACAGGGTTGAACGAGCAGTACTTC. It is translated as CASSWTGLNEQYF.